This TCR beta chain came from a study of T cells after posttransplantation cyclophosphamide. Overall study results and limits: Donor CD8+ memory clones often dominated recipient blood repertoires at later times.

The V and J ends lost 0 bases and 2 bases, in that order; junction bases with no gene match: 3. Germline CDR1 is SGHRS and CDR2 is YFSETQ. This CDR3 spans 15 amino acids. Using immunoSEQ multiplex PCR, the repertoire was profiled, and TCRdb retains in-frame clones only, with some absent. The table records about 4,600 clones, roughly 80% of them present only once. Turning to this clone: The antigen is not known.

A marrow graft followed busulfan-fludarabine conditioning, with cyclophosphamide on days +3 and +4. This receptor was obtained from a male patient aged 50 to 60 who received an allogeneic stem cell transplant from an unrelated donor, was CMV-positive, and had acute GVHD only. T cells may partly derive from the graft donor. The chain uses TRBV5-1 and TRBJ2-3, with 7 bases matching TRBD1. The sample consisted of PBMCs, taken 86 days after allogeneic stem cell transplant with posttransplant cyclophosphamide. CDR3 loop: CASSLAGTVTDTQYF. The CDR3 bases are TGCGCCAGCAGCTTGGCCGGGACAGTCACAGATACGCAGTATTTT.